This T cell receptor beta chain was recorded in a study of blood T cell repertoires in COVID-19. Study-level background: The United States, Italy and Spain were the sources of the acute and convalescent COVID-19 samples. T cells, B-cell-depleted T cells, or PBMCs provided the cDNA or gDNA that served as material.

The V and J ends lost 0 bases and 4 bases, in that order; junction bases with no gene match: 11. CDR3 length: 17 amino acids. CDR1 MRHNA and CDR2 SNTAGT come from the germline V gene. Study processing details: Estimates of nucleated cell counts were drawn from the amplification of reference gene primers. Data came from immunoSEQ multiplex PCR; TCRdb stores just in-frame clones and leaves some out. That table supplies the V and J calls and clone size; D and trimming were determined from the DNA. Of some 38,000 clones in the sample, roughly 92% are singletons; the top ten hold approximately 2.3%. The chain combines TRBV6-4 with TRBJ1-2; TRBD1 matches 7 bases. Sequencing was carried out using peripheral blood. This clonotype was obtained from a man aged 45-65 years with active COVID-19. This CDR3 is CASSDSGDSTQGYGYTF. The CDR3 nucleotides read TGTGCCAGCAGTGACTCGGGGGACAGCACCCAGGGCTATGGCTACACCTTC.